One sample yielded the 2 T cell receptor beta chains listed below, sequenced in a study of shared clonotypes between healthy human individuals. Libraries were prepared by immunoSEQ multiplex PCR; TCRdb keeps only in-frame clonotypes and omits some of them. The data hold 2 million to 2.5 million clones, with just under 95% observed a single time. Specimen: naive CD4+ T cells from PBMCs. Subset here: CD45RA+ positively selected. All receptors derive from a man aged 18 to 35 in good health. Some clones in this sample may be carry-over from other donors' samples.

The V and J genes are TRBV6-1 and TRBJ2-5; D possibly uses TRBD1 or TRBD2 (5 bases each). Germline V CDR1 and CDR2: MNHNS, SASEGT. V dropped 4 bases and J dropped 3 bases, with 9 bases sitting between them. The length of the CDR3 is 13 residues. The CDR3 coding sequence is TGTGCCAGCAGTGCCCGGGGCGAAGAGACCCAGTACTTC. It is translated as CASSARGEETQYF.

This clone was seen a handful of times. Other DNA sequences in this specimen translate into the identical CDR3. This chain connects TRBV5-1 to TRBJ1-5; D not certain. CDR3 length: 14 residues. The germline V gene encodes CDR1 SGHRS and CDR2 YFSETQ. V lost 0 bases, J lost 0 bases, and 4 bases lay in between. CDR3 sequence reads: CASSLDTSNQPQHF. DNA for the CDR3: TGCGCCAGCAGCTTGGATACTAGCAATCAGCCCCAGCATTTT.